Following are 30 T cell receptor beta chains from one sample sequenced in a study of shared clonotypes between healthy human individuals. Using immunoSEQ multiplex PCR, the repertoire was profiled, and TCRdb retains in-frame clones only, with some absent. The data hold over a million clones, with roughly 80% observed a single time. Input material: memory CD4+ T cells sorted from blood. Subset here: CD45RA-negative fraction. These receptors originate from a young man in good health.

The rearrangement joins TRBV2 to TRBJ2-7; 8 positions match TRBD1. V was pared by 6 bases and J by 7 bases, with 8 bases of the junction left unmatched. The CDR3 length is 13 residues. CDR1 SNHLY and CDR2 FYNNEI come from the germline V gene. The CDR3 DNA sequence: TGTGCCAGCAGCCTGACAGGGGTAGGGGAGCAGTACTTC. This codes for CASSLTGVGEQYF.

V usage is TRBV2 and J usage is TRBJ1-6; TRBD1 might be the D (6 bases). This CDR3 has 15 residues. Trimming cost V 3 bases and J 7 bases, with 13 bases left between them. CDR1 is SNHLY and CDR2 is FYNNEI in the germline V gene. CDR3 in DNA: TGTGCCAGCAGTGACGTAAAAGGACAGAATTCACCCCTCCACTTT. This sequence encodes CASSDVKGQNSPLHF.

The chain is built from TRBV15 and TRBJ1-5; D not resolved. The CDR3 runs 13 residues. Between the trimmed V and J ends, which lost 5 bases and 4 bases, there was a span of 9 bases. The V gene's germline CDR1 is LNHNV and CDR2 YYDKDF (reference sequence). In DNA, the CDR3 is TGTGCCACCAGCCTTATTCTGAATCAGCCCCAGCATTTT. It is translated as CATSLILNQPQHF.

The genes are TRBV18 and TRBJ2-5; D not certain. Per germline, CDR1 KGHSH and CDR2 LQKENI. The CDR3 loop spans 16 amino acids. V gave up 6 bases and J gave up 4 bases, with 21 bases separating them. CDR3 sequence reads: CASSSQVMGKGETQYF. CDR3 bases: TGTGCCAGCTCCTCCCAAGTCATGGGCAAGGGAGAGACCCAGTACTTC.

The chain is built from TRBV4-3 and TRBJ2-5, with 9 bases matching TRBD2. There are 17 residues in the CDR3. From germline, CDR1 is LGHNA and CDR2 YSLEER. The ends lost 0 bases at V and 1 base at J; junction bases unmatched: 6. CDR3 bases: TGCGCCAGCAGCCAAGAGTCTAGCGGGAAAGGCCAAGAGACCCAGTACTTC. Its protein product is CASSQESSGKGQETQYF.

This chain joins TRBV14 and TRBJ1-1, with 8 bases matching TRBD1. Trimming took 0 bases from V and 10 from J; bases not matched to a gene: 10. Germline V gives CDR1 SGHDN, CDR2 FVKESK. This CDR3 has 15 residues. DNA of the CDR3: TGTGCCAGCAGCCAAGAGGGGCGTGGACAGGGTACAGCTTTCTTT. It yields the protein CASSQEGRGQGTAFF.

V usage is TRBV19 and J usage is TRBJ2-5, with no clear D. The CDR3 covers 13 residues. The V and J ends lost 3 bases and 3 bases respectively, with 8 bases between them. Germline CDR1 is LNHDA and CDR2 is SQIVND (reference sequence). CDR3 DNA sequence: TGTGCCAGTAGTATGAATGAGAAAGAGACCCAGTACTTC. Residues: CASSMNEKETQYF.

CDR3 DNA: TGTGCCAGTAGTGGGCAGTACCTCGGTGATGAAAAACTGTTTTTT. Translating it yields CASSGQYLGDEKLFF. The rearrangement links TRBV19 to TRBJ1-4, with D uncertain. Looked up from germline, CDR1 is LNHDA and CDR2 is SQIVND (reference sequence). The CDR3 covers 15 residues. Trimming stripped 5 bases from V and 6 bases from J, with 16 bases between.

The chain couples TRBV2 to TRBJ2-7, with D tentatively TRBD1 (6 bases). V was clipped by 6 bases and J by 1 base, with 13 bases between them. CDR1 is SNHLY, CDR2 FYNNEI, per germline. The CDR3 totals 14 residues. Here the CDR3 DNA reads TGTGCCAGCAGCCCCGACAGGTATTCCTACGAGCAGTACTTC. It translates to CASSPDRYSYEQYF. Filled out from reference TRBV2 and TRBJ2-7, the complete variable domain reads EPEVTQTPSHQVTQMGQEVILRCVPISNHLYFYWYRQILGQKVEFLVSFYNNEISEKSEIFDDQFSVERPDGSNFTLKIRSTKLEDSAMYFCASSPDRYSYEQYFGPGTRLTVT.

The chain employs TRBV6-4 and TRBJ2-7; no clear D gene. This CDR3 comprises 14 residues. Trimming stripped 0 bases from V and 7 bases from J, with 13 bases between. Per germline, CDR1 MRHNA and CDR2 SNTAGT. The CDR3 nucleotides read TGTGCCAGCAGTGACTCAATAGGGCCGCGGGAGCAGTACTTC. It yields the protein CASSDSIGPREQYF.

Regarding this clone: The sample has other DNA sequences that encode this CDR3 too. The gene calls are TRBV30 and TRBJ2-7; 10 bases align to TRBD1. The junction had 1 base not matched to a gene; V was cut back by 1 base and J by 4 bases. Germline CDR1 and CDR2: GTSNPN and SVGIG (reference sequence). The length of the CDR3 is 13 residues. In nucleotides, the CDR3 is TGTGCCTGGAGTGGACAGGGGGCGTACGAGCAGTACTTC. Protein sequence: CAWSGQGAYEQYF.

V and J are TRBV5-1 and TRBJ1-1; D ambiguous. Germline CDR1 and CDR2: SGHRS and YFSETQ. Trimming removed 5 bases from V and 9 bases from J, with 17 bases in between. The CDR3 has 13 residues. DNA for the CDR3: TGCGCCAGCAGTTTAAGTGGGGAAGGTAAAGCTTTCTTT. Translating it yields CASSLSGEGKAFF.

This chain links TRBV7-3 with TRBJ2-3; D may match TRBD1 or TRBD2 (5 bases each). Germline-derived CDR1 and CDR2 are SGHTA and FQGTGA. The CDR3 contains 14 residues. Trimming pared 2 bases from V and 3 bases from J, leaving 9 bases between. CDR3 in amino acids: CASSLGGTTDTQYF. In DNA, the CDR3 is TGTGCCAGCAGCTTAGGGGGAACTACAGATACGCAGTATTTT.

The J gene is TRBJ2-7, the V gene TRBV6-6, with D possibly matching TRBD1 (6 bases). The CDR3 is 12 amino acids. Per the germline V gene, CDR1 is MNHNY and CDR2 is SVGAGI (reference sequence). Trimming left V 8 bases short and J 3 bases short, with 11 bases between. The CDR3 sequence is CASGEQGYEQYF. The CDR3 region has the DNA TGTGCCAGCGGAGAACAGGGCTACGAGCAGTACTTC.

The chain employs TRBV11-2 and TRBJ2-7; D remains ambiguous. Trimming removed 0 bases at V and 6 bases at J, with 9 bases between. This CDR3 is built from 13 residues. The germline CDR1 and CDR2 sequences are SGHAT and FQNNGV. CDR3 protein: CASSLDRSSEQYF. CDR3 DNA sequence: TGTGCCAGCAGCTTAGACCGTAGCAGCGAGCAGTACTTC.

This rearrangement joins TRBV14 to TRBJ1-2, with D perhaps matching TRBD1 (5 bases). The germline V gene encodes CDR1 SGHDN and CDR2 FVKESK. V was clipped by 1 base and J by 8 bases, with 17 bases between them. The CDR3 consists of 15 residues. CDR3 DNA: TGTGCCAGCAGCCAAGTATGGGACTCCGTCGAGGGCTACACCTTC. Protein: CASSQVWDSVEGYTF. The full variable domain, with the rest looked up from reference TRBV14 and TRBJ1-2, is EAGVTQFPSHSVIEKGQTVTLRCDPISGHDNLYWYRRVMGKEIKFLLHFVKESKQDESGMPNNRFLAERTGGTYSTLKVQPAELEDSGVYFCASSQVWDSVEGYTFGSGTRLTVV.

The genes are TRBV11-3 and TRBJ1-1; 8 nucleotides match TRBD1. The CDR3 is 14 amino acids. The germline V gene has CDR1 SGHNT and CDR2 YENEEA. The trim removed 4 bases at V and 2 bases at J, leaving 3 bases unmatched. CDR3 nucleotides: TGTGCCAGCAGCTACGGACAGGGCAACACTGAAGCTTTCTTT. Translating gives CASSYGQGNTEAFF.

Only a few counts were recorded for this clone. This rearrangement joins TRBV14 to TRBJ1-1; D is undetermined. CDR3 length: 15 residues. Germline-derived CDR1 and CDR2 are SGHDN and FVKESK. The V end lost 1 base, the J end lost 4 bases, and 13 bases lay between the germline ends. In nucleotides, the CDR3 is TGTGCCAGCAGCCAAGTAGGAGGGTGGGCCACTGAAGCTTTCTTT. Its protein is CASSQVGGWATEAFF.

J is TRBJ1-1 and V is TRBV5-5; D gene unclear. The CDR3 consists of 13 residues. The germline V gene encodes CDR1 SGHKS and CDR2 YYEKEE (reference sequence). V lost 0 bases, J lost 1 base, and 4 bases lay in between. In nucleotides, the CDR3 is TGTGCCAGCAGCTTGGAACGGAACACTGAAGCTTTCTTT. Protein product: CASSLERNTEAFF. The whole variable domain, remainder taken from reference TRBV5-5 and TRBJ1-1, is DAGVTQSPTHLIKTRGQQVTLRCSPISGHKSVSWYQQVLGQGPQFIFQYYEKEERGRGNFPDRFSARQFPNYSSELNVNALLLGDSALYLCASSLERNTEAFFGQGTRLTVV.

The chain has TRBV27 and TRBJ1-5; 9 bases line up with TRBD1. The CDR3 consists of 14 residues. V was clipped by 4 bases and J by 10 bases; unmatched bases: 8. Germline V gene sequence: CDR1 MNHEY, CDR2 SMNVEV (reference sequence). CDR3 region: CASSSSGQGGPQHF. CDR3 in DNA: TGTGCCAGCAGTTCCTCGGGACAGGGAGGACCCCAGCATTTT.

V is TRBV12-5 and J is TRBJ1-2; D uncertain. V lost 6 bases to trimming and J lost 4 bases, with 15 bases between them. Germline CDR1 is LGHNT and CDR2 is FRNRAP. The CDR3 loop spans 14 amino acids. The CDR3 reads CASGMSNTFYGYTF. The CDR3 DNA is TGTGCTAGTGGGATGAGTAATACCTTCTATGGCTACACCTTC.

This clone was detected only a few times. The same CDR3 arises from other DNA sequences in this sample as well. V and J are TRBV7-2 and TRBJ1-3; D uncertain. V was pared by 3 bases and J by 4 bases, with 10 bases between. The CDR3 totals 14 residues. Germline values: CDR1 SGHTA, CDR2 FQGNSA. Written as DNA, the CDR3 is TGTGCCAGCAGCTTGGCAGGTAGCGGAAACACCATATATTTT. This encodes CASSLAGSGNTIYF.

The chain combines TRBV5-6 with TRBJ2-7; 9 bases agree with TRBD1. The CDR3 spans 16 residues. Per germline, CDR1 SGHDT and CDR2 YYEEEE. Trimming at V came to 0 bases and at J to 6 bases, leaving 10 bases not matched to a gene. The CDR3: CASSLVGTGRSSEQYF. The CDR3 DNA is TGTGCCAGCAGCTTGGTTGGGACAGGGAGGTCGTCCGAGCAGTACTTC.

This chain joins TRBV7-8 and TRBJ1-4, with 7 bases lining up with TRBD1. Trimming took 1 base from V and 3 from J; bases not matched to a gene: 5. Germline assignment: CDR1 SGHVS and CDR2 FQNEAQ. This CDR3 comprises 16 residues. CDR3 sequence (DNA): TGTGCCAGCAGCTTAGTGGGACAGCTCCCTAATGAAAAACTGTTTTTT. Protein: CASSLVGQLPNEKLFF.

The V call is TRBV5-1, the J call TRBJ2-3; TRBD2 matches 7 bases. The CDR3 runs 13 residues. After removal of 2 bases from V and 11 bases from J, the junction contained 8 bases not matched to a gene. Per the germline V gene, CDR1 is SGHRS and CDR2 is YFSETQ. CDR3 sequence: CASSLLAPQEQYF. CDR3 coding DNA: TGCGCCAGCAGCTTACTAGCGCCTCAGGAGCAGTATTTT.

The chain carries TRBV11-2 and TRBJ2-5; 7 nucleotides agree with TRBD2. The CDR3 is 14 amino acids. Germline CDR1 SGHAT, CDR2 FQNNGV. With 3 bases clipped from V and 8 bases from J, the junction kept 9 bases outside the gene matches. The CDR3 nucleotides are TGTGCCAGCAGCTTTGAAACGGGAGGTCTCACCCAGTACTTC. Translation gives CASSFETGGLTQYF.

V is TRBV5-1 and J is TRBJ2-5; unclear D gene. CDR3 length: 14 residues. With 4 bases removed from V and 5 bases from J, the gap between germline ends came to 15 bases. CDR1 is SGHRS, CDR2 YFSETQ, per germline. CDR3 loop: CASSPRTELETQYF. CDR3 in DNA: TGCGCCAGCAGCCCGAGGACGGAATTGGAGACCCAGTACTTC.

The V call is TRBV7-2, the J call TRBJ1-1; D unresolved. CDR1 and CDR2 from the germline V gene are SGHTA and FQGNSA. The CDR3 is 12 amino acids. Trimming pared 3 bases from V and 5 bases from J, leaving 7 bases between. The CDR3 DNA sequence: TGTGCCAGCAGCTTTTGGAGGACTGAAGCTTTCTTT. Translated, it gives CASSFWRTEAFF.

This clone appeared a single time. This rearrangement joins TRBV18 to TRBJ2-6, with D unclear. Trimming pared 1 base from V and 1 base from J, leaving 17 bases between. The CDR3 has 19 residues. CDR1 is KGHSH and CDR2 is LQKENI in the germline V gene. The CDR3 spells CASSPQFGKFGSGANVLTF. CDR3 coding DNA: TGTGCCAGCTCACCACAGTTCGGCAAGTTTGGATCTGGGGCCAACGTCCTGACTTTC.

The rearrangement links TRBV2 to TRBJ2-5; 8 nucleotides match TRBD2. The CDR3 consists of 14 residues. Germline assignment: CDR1 SNHLY and CDR2 FYNNEI. V lost 10 bases, J lost 5 bases, and 12 bases stayed unmatched. The CDR3, as DNA: TGTGCCACCAAACCCGGACTAGCATTGGAGACCCAGTACTTC. Translation: CATKPGLALETQYF.